This TCR beta chain derives from a study of shared clonotypes between healthy human individuals. With respect to this clone: The antigen remains undetermined.

Overall study findings and caveats: Relative to their counterparts shared across all four donors, non-shared clonotypes exhibited diminished generation probabilities. Sampling involved blood alone; tissue repertoires likely differ.

Here immunoSEQ multiplex PCR was the method, and the copy in TCRdb shows in-frame clones only, minus some. The sample holds roughly 2,500,000 clones, 93% seen once. CDR3 length: 15 amino acids. The V and J ends lost 1 base and 7 bases, in that order; junction bases with no gene match: 7. CDR1 and CDR2 (germline): SGHVS, FQNEAQ. The specimen sequenced was naive CD4+ T cells from PBMCs. Subset indicated: CD45RA+ positively selected. The clonotype originates from a man younger than 30 in good health. Some clones in this sample may be carry-over from other donors' samples. This sequence joins TRBV7-8 and TRBJ1-5, with TRBD1 identical over 7 bases. CDR3 bases: TGTGCCAGCAGCTTAGGTCCCCAGGGGGGACAGCCCCAGCATTTT. It encodes CASSLGPQGGQPQHF. Using reference TRBV7-8 and TRBJ1-5 for the parts outside the CDR3, the full variable domain is GAGVSQSPRYKVAKRGQDVALRCDPISGHVSLFWYQQALGQGPEFLTYFQNEAQLDKSGLPSDRFFAERPEGSVSTLKIQRTQQEDSAVYLCASSLGPQGGQPQHFGDGTRLSIL.